These T cell receptor beta chains were read from a single sample in a study of blood T cell repertoires in COVID-19. The repertoire was sequenced with immunoSEQ multiplex PCR; TCRdb's copy has only in-frame clones and lacks some. The profile shows some 350,000 clones, about nine tenths of them singletons. Sequencing was done on a sample of peripheral blood. The source is a woman between 50 and 59 years old with COVID-19, enrolled during active disease. Each CDR3 is given with its conserved first and last residue. The D gene is left open where the match is weak. Clone size appears in some rows only: once, few, many, or a class for an expanded clone.

v_gene,j_gene,abundance,d_gene,CDR3aa,CDR3nt
TRBV11-2,TRBJ2-1,-,TRBD1,CASSLGLGTGSGDEQFF,TGTGCCAGCAGCTTAGGACTGGGGACAGGGAGTGGCGATGAGCAGTTCTTC
TRBV6-5,TRBJ2-7,-,TRBD2,CASSLTSGRLYEQYF,TGTGCCAGCAGCCTTACTAGCGGGAGGCTCTACGAGCAGTACTTC
TRBV6-5,TRBJ2-7,-,-,CASSRAYEQYF,TGTGCCAGCAGCAGGGCCTACGAGCAGTACTTC
TRBV27,TRBJ1-5,-,-,CASSIDRFQPQHF,TGTGCCAGCAGTATCGACAGATTTCAGCCCCAGCATTTT
TRBV3-1/TRBV3-2,TRBJ2-4,once,-,CASSQARGMNIQYF,TGTGCCAGCAGCCAAGCCCGGGGGATGAACATTCAGTACTTC
TRBV4-2,TRBJ2-7,-,-,CASSPGRSGSLEQYF,TGTGCCAGCAGCCCCGGGCGGTCGGGGTCGCTCGAGCAGTACTTC
TRBV11-2,TRBJ2-5,-,TRBD1,CASSPTTGREETQYF,TGTGCCAGCAGCCCTACGACAGGGCGCGAGGAGACCCAGTACTTC
TRBV27,TRBJ2-7,-,-,CASRPGTDTYEQYF,TGTGCCAGCAGGCCCGGTACCGATACCTACGAGCAGTACTTC
TRBV5-1,TRBJ2-5,-,TRBD2,CASSPGLAEEETQYF,TGCGCCAGCAGCCCGGGACTAGCGGAGGAAGAGACCCAGTACTTC
TRBV15,TRBJ2-7,-,-,CATSRDMSSRSYEQYF,TGTGCCACCAGCAGAGATATGTCCTCTCGTTCCTACGAGCAGTACTTC
TRBV5-1,TRBJ2-1,-,TRBD1,CASRVDRGLYNEQFF,TGCGCCAGCAGGGTGGACAGGGGACTTTACAATGAGCAGTTCTTC
TRBV6-1,TRBJ2-1,-,-,CASSEAHSSVLRYNEQFF,TGTGCCAGCAGTGAAGCCCATTCTAGCGTCCTAAGATACAATGAGCAGTTCTTC
TRBV5-1,TRBJ2-2,-,TRBD2,CASSRGRAGDLNTGELFF,TGCGCCAGCAGCCGCGGGCGAGCGGGAGATTTAAACACCGGGGAGCTGTTTTTT
TRBV6-4,TRBJ2-2,-,TRBD1,CASSKGQGNTGELFF,TGTGCCAGCAGTAAAGGACAGGGTAACACCGGGGAGCTGTTTTTT
TRBV6-2/TRBV6-3,TRBJ1-1,-,-,CASSRRVMNTEAFF,TGTGCCAGCAGTCGCAGGGTCATGAACACTGAAGCTTTCTTT
TRBV5-6,TRBJ1-2,-,TRBD1,CASSLNRGNYGYTF,TGTGCCAGCAGCTTGAACAGGGGTAACTATGGCTACACCTTC
TRBV5-1,TRBJ2-2,-,TRBD2,CASSLSPSGSTGELFF,TGCGCCAGCAGCTTGTCGCCTAGCGGGAGTACCGGGGAGCTGTTTTTT
TRBV20-1,TRBJ2-7,few,-,CSATDIYEQYF,TGCAGTGCTACCGACATCTACGAGCAGTACTTC
TRBV5-6,TRBJ1-2,-,TRBD1,CASSRDRVGANYGYTF,TGTGCCAGCAGCCGGGACAGGGTAGGAGCTAACTATGGCTACACCTTC
TRBV7-7,TRBJ2-5,-,TRBD1,CASSGRGHQETQYF,TGTGCCAGCAGCGGCAGGGGGCACCAAGAGACCCAGTACTTC
TRBV27,TRBJ2-1,-,TRBD2,CATSFLASGPPSSSYNEQFF,TGTGCCACTTCCTTTCTGGCTAGCGGGCCCCCCTCGAGCTCCTACAATGAGCAGTTCTTC
TRBV9,TRBJ2-7,-,-,CASSVSPGKGEQYF,TGTGCCAGCAGCGTAAGTCCAGGGAAGGGCGAGCAGTACTTC
TRBV5-1,TRBJ2-7,-,TRBD1,CASNPTWGQKGYEQYF,TGCGCCAGCAACCCCACTTGGGGACAGAAAGGCTACGAGCAGTACTTC
TRBV19,TRBJ1-6,once,TRBD1,CASSTARTGSNSPLHF,TGTGCCAGTAGTACCGCCCGGACAGGGAGTAATTCACCCCTCCACTTT
TRBV13,TRBJ2-3,-,-,CASSRAGSTDTQYF,TGTGCCAGCAGCCGTGCGGGTAGCACAGATACGCAGTATTTT
TRBV2,TRBJ2-7,once,TRBD1,CASSEASGTGFWEQYF,TGTGCCAGCAGTGAAGCCTCCGGGACAGGTTTTTGGGAGCAGTACTTC
TRBV7-3,TRBJ1-1,-,TRBD1,CASSLKGTGATEAFF,TGTGCCAGCAGCTTAAAAGGGACAGGGGCCACTGAAGCTTTCTTT
TRBV12-5,TRBJ1-5,many,TRBD1,CASGPNTGGSSPQHF,TGTGCTAGTGGCCCGAATACAGGGGGGAGCTCGCCCCAGCATTTT
TRBV28,TRBJ1-1,-,-,CASSLFLGHYTEAFF,TGTGCCAGCAGTTTATTTTTGGGACATTACACTGAAGCTTTCTTT
TRBV5-1,TRBJ2-3,-,TRBD2,CATSSGGTDTQYF,TGCGCCACCTCGAGCGGGGGCACAGATACGCAGTATTTT
TRBV27,TRBJ1-4,-,-,CASSFYRQTVEKLFF,TGTGCCAGCAGTTTCTACAGGCAGACGGTTGAAAAACTGTTTTTT
TRBV3-1/TRBV3-2,TRBJ2-1,-,TRBD2,CASSQDQASGRTYNEQFF,TGTGCCAGCAGCCAAGATCAAGCTAGCGGGAGAACCTACAATGAGCAGTTCTTC